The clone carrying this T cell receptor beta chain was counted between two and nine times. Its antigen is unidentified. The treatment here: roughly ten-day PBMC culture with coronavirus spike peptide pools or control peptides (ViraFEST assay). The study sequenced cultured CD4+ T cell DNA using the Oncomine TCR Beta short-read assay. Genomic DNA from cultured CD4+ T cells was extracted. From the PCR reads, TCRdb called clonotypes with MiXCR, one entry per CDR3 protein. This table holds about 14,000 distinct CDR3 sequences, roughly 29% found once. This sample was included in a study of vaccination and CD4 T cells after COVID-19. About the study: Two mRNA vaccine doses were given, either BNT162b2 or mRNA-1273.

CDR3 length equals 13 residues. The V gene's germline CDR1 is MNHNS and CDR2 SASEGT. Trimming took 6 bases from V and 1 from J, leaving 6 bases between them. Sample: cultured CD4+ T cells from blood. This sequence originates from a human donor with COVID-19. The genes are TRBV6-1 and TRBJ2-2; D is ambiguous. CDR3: CASRTQNTGELFF. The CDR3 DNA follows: TGTGCCAGCAGGACCCAGAACACCGGGGAGCTGTTTTTT.